The 8 T cell receptor beta chains in this list originate from one sample, sequenced in a study of control samples from healthy donors and cancer patients. TCRdb's table, derived via immunoSEQ multiplex PCR, lists solely in-frame clones and lacks some. The table has tens of thousands of clones, almost 96% seen once. What was sequenced was blood. Receptor source: a woman aged 25 to 39 in good health.

This chain uses TRBV20-1 with TRBJ1-1; 10 bases are shared with TRBD1. V shed 7 bases and J 6 bases; nucleotides not matched to a gene: 2. Germline V gene data show CDR1 as DFQATT and CDR2 as SNEGSKA (reference sequence). The CDR3 covers 11 residues. The CDR3 coding sequence is TGCAGTGGGGACAGGGGTTCTGAAGCTTTCTTT. Protein product: CSGDRGSEAFF.

The chain couples TRBV2 to TRBJ2-2; D is unresolved. Germline loops: CDR1 SNHLY, CDR2 FYNNEI. This CDR3 region has 16 residues. V was trimmed by 3 bases and J by 1 base, leaving 12 bases between them. The CDR3 loop reads CASSDLGPMNTGELFF. As DNA, the CDR3 is TGTGCCAGCAGTGATCTTGGGCCGATGAACACCGGGGAGCTGTTTTTT.

J is TRBJ1-6 and V is TRBV27; TRBD1 might be the D (6 bases). CDR1 and CDR2 (germline): MNHEY, SMNVEV (reference sequence). Trimming left V 8 bases short and J 10 bases short, with 12 bases between. This CDR3 contains 12 residues. DNA of the CDR3: TGTGCCAGCGGAGGGGGGTGGTCACCCCTCCACTTT. Its protein is CASGGGWSPLHF.

The chain recombines TRBV30 with TRBJ1-2, with 8 bases fitting TRBD1. The ends lost 1 base at V and 6 bases at J; junction bases unmatched: 7. The germline CDR1 and CDR2 sequences are GTSNPN and SVGIG (reference sequence). This CDR3 comprises 14 residues. The DNA of the CDR3 is TGTGCCTGGAGTGAAGCCGGACAGGGACATGGCTACACCTTC. Protein sequence: CAWSEAGQGHGYTF.

The chain has TRBV7-3 and TRBJ2-1; unclear D gene. Germline V gene sequence: CDR1 SGHTA, CDR2 FQGTGA. Trimming cost V 1 base and J 4 bases, with 14 bases left between them. The CDR3 spans 16 residues. The CDR3 spells CASSLMVSGRYNEQFF. The CDR3, as DNA: TGTGCCAGCAGCTTAATGGTCTCGGGTAGATACAATGAGCAGTTCTTC.

The gene calls are TRBV11-2 and TRBJ2-5; D is perhaps TRBD1 or TRBD2 (5 bases each). Germline assignment: CDR1 SGHAT and CDR2 FQNNGV. The CDR3 covers 16 residues. Trimming cost V 5 bases and J 3 bases, with 19 bases left between them. Written as DNA, the CDR3 is TGTGCCAGCAGCCGAGGGACGGCGACCTGGGAAGAGACCCAGTACTTC. Encoded protein: CASSRGTATWEETQYF.

The V gene is TRBV6-5, the J gene TRBJ2-3; possible D gene TRBD2, 5 bases. The germline V gene encodes CDR1 MNHEY and CDR2 SVGAGI. This CDR3 region has 13 residues. The V and J ends lost 6 bases and 7 bases respectively, with 14 bases between them. The CDR3, as DNA: TGTGCCAGCAGGGAGGTGGGCCGGAATACGCAGTATTTT. Protein sequence: CASREVGRNTQYF.

V is TRBV30 and J is TRBJ1-4, with D perhaps TRBD1 (6 bases). Trimming shortened V by 4 bases and J by 11 bases, and 14 bases separated the two germline ends. Germline lookup yields CDR1 GTSNPN and CDR2 SVGIG (reference sequence). The length of the CDR3 is 12 residues. Written as DNA, the CDR3 is TGTGCCTGGAATTCAGGGGACGGGAAACTGTTTTTT. Amino acid sequence: CAWNSGDGKLFF.